The clone carrying this T cell receptor (beta chain) was seen a few times. No antigen is known for it. The data were obtained in a study of blood T cells in healthy people across ages. Study-level findings and limits: Per million T cells, the diversity of TCR beta decreased roughly linearly as age advanced.

A second PCR, run for roughly 7 to 11 cycles, used a sample-barcoded 5' primer plus a J-beta primer mix. A template-switch adaptor that had 12 random nucleotides put a tag on each cDNA molecule. TCRdb re-called the 5' RACE reads through MiXCR, storing one row per CDR3 protein. The sample lists nearly 800,000 distinct CDR3 sequences; more than 55% were seen once. The people who gave samples were healthy Caucasians from Russia, aged roughly 6 to 95. This TCR came from a man aged 35 to 55 in good health. The material sequenced was blood.

The CDR3 spells CASSLPRQGAFGYTF. The DNA for the CDR3 is TGTGCCAGCAGTTTACCCCGACAGGGGGCATTCGGCTACACCTTC. The chain uses TRBV12-3 or TRBV12-4 and TRBJ1-2; 10 bases match TRBD1. With V trimmed by 2 bases and J by 8 bases, 8 bases remained unmatched. The CDR3 is made up of 15 amino acids.